This TCR beta chain was sequenced for a study of blood T cells in healthy people across ages. PCR was performed a second time for roughly 7 to 12 cycles using a sample-barcoded 5' primer and a J-beta primer mix. TCRdb re-called the 5' RACE reads through MiXCR, storing one row per CDR3 protein. The sample yields around 710,000 distinct CDR3 sequences, approximately 39% seen once. The CDR3 loop spans 13 amino acids. Looked up from germline, CDR1 is SQVTM and CDR2 is ANQGSEA. Between the trimmed V and J ends, which lost 7 bases and 2 bases, there was a span of 11 bases. The genes are TRBV29-1 and TRBJ2-2; D gene uncertain. Sequencing input: blood. The TCR sequence derives from a woman aged 55-69 years in good health. The CDR3 sequence: CSAVEPNTGELFF. The CDR3, as DNA: TGCAGCGCTGTGGAGCCCAACACCGGGGAGCTGTTTTTT.